This is a list of T cell receptor beta chains from one sample in a study of T-cell memory formation after mild COVID-19. In TCRdb, the 5' RACE reads were re-called with MiXCR into one record per CDR3 protein. Here the sample spans some 150,000 distinct CDR3 sequences, around 14% being singletons. Sequenced sample: PBMCs or a T cell subset sorted from them (not recorded which). The receptors originated from an adult woman who had mild COVID-19 (a few samples of this study predate the infection). Cell type and time point are not known. The CDR3 runs from the conserved cysteine through the conserved F or W. The D gene is left open where the match is weak. Clone size, where shown, is once, few, many, or a class for clones that have expanded.

v_call: TRBV13
j_call: TRBJ1-2
clone_size: -
d_call: -
cdr3_nt: TGTGCCAGCAGCTTAGGGTCCGGGGGACTCTATGGCTACACCTTC
cdr3_aa: CASSLGSGGLYGYTF

v_call: TRBV12-5
j_call: TRBJ2-4
clone_size: few
d_call: -
cdr3_nt: TGTGCTAGTGGTTTGGGAGACGTGGCCATTCAGTACTTC
cdr3_aa: CASGLGDVAIQYF

v_call: TRBV30
j_call: TRBJ2-7
clone_size: -
d_call: -
cdr3_nt: TGTGCCTGGAGTCCTCAGACAGGTTATTCCACCTACGAGCAGTACTTC
cdr3_aa: CAWSPQTGYSTYEQYF

v_call: TRBV27
j_call: TRBJ1-5
clone_size: -
d_call: TRBD1
cdr3_nt: TGTGCCAGCAGTTCGGGACAGGGTTACAATCAGCCCCAGCATTTT
cdr3_aa: CASSSGQGYNQPQHF

v_call: TRBV12-3/TRBV12-4
j_call: TRBJ2-7
clone_size: -
d_call: -
cdr3_nt: TGTGCCAGCAGGTCCACGGACCGATTCTACGAGCAGTACTTC
cdr3_aa: CASRSTDRFYEQYF

v_call: TRBV9
j_call: TRBJ2-1
clone_size: -
d_call: TRBD1
cdr3_nt: TGTGCCAGCAGCGTGGACAGGGGGCTTGGTGAGCAGTTCTTC
cdr3_aa: CASSVDRGLGEQFF

v_call: TRBV5-6
j_call: TRBJ1-6
clone_size: -
d_call: -
cdr3_nt: TGTGCCAGCAGCCTGAAGTCTGTCTACTATAATTCACCCCTCCACTTT
cdr3_aa: CASSLKSVYYNSPLHF

v_call: TRBV11-2
j_call: TRBJ1-3
clone_size: -
d_call: -
cdr3_nt: TGTGCCAGCAGCGTTGCATACGGACAGCTCTCTGGAAACACCATATATTTT
cdr3_aa: CASSVAYGQLSGNTIYF

v_call: TRBV27
j_call: TRBJ2-5
clone_size: -
d_call: -
cdr3_nt: TGTGCCAGCAGTTTCGGCCAGGGCCAACAAGAGACCCAGTACTTC
cdr3_aa: CASSFGQGQQETQYF

v_call: TRBV6-5
j_call: TRBJ1-2
clone_size: few
d_call: -
cdr3_nt: TGTGCCAGCTCACCCCCGGGGGCTGATGGCTACACCTTC
cdr3_aa: CASSPPGADGYTF

v_call: TRBV24-1
j_call: TRBJ2-7
clone_size: -
d_call: TRBD2
cdr3_nt: TGTGCCACCAGTGCCTTGGGAGGGTACGAGCAGTACTTC
cdr3_aa: CATSALGGYEQYF

v_call: TRBV12-3/TRBV12-4
j_call: TRBJ1-1
clone_size: -
d_call: TRBD1
cdr3_nt: TGTGCCAGCAGCGCGACAGGGTGGGGCACTGAAGCTTTCTTT
cdr3_aa: CASSATGWGTEAFF

v_call: TRBV27
j_call: TRBJ2-3
clone_size: few
d_call: -
cdr3_nt: TGTGCCAGCAGTTTTAGCTTAACAGATACGCAGTATTTT
cdr3_aa: CASSFSLTDTQYF

v_call: TRBV20-1
j_call: TRBJ2-7
clone_size: few
d_call: -
cdr3_nt: TGCAGTGCCGAGTGGGGCGGGAAAGGCTACGAGCAGTACTTC
cdr3_aa: CSAEWGGKGYEQYF

v_call: TRBV6-1
j_call: TRBJ2-2
clone_size: -
d_call: TRBD2
cdr3_nt: TGTGCCAGCAGTGAGATACCGGGACTAGCGACCGGGGAGCTGTTTTTT
cdr3_aa: CASSEIPGLATGELFF

v_call: TRBV5-5
j_call: TRBJ2-1
clone_size: few
d_call: -
cdr3_nt: TGTGCCAGCAACCCTCTTTTCTCGTACAATGAGCAGTTCTTC
cdr3_aa: CASNPLFSYNEQFF

v_call: TRBV12-3/TRBV12-4
j_call: TRBJ1-1
clone_size: -
d_call: -
cdr3_nt: TGTGCCAGCAGTTTAGGTGGTCCCACTGAAGCTTTCTTT
cdr3_aa: CASSLGGPTEAFF

v_call: TRBV6-2/TRBV6-3
j_call: TRBJ2-1
clone_size: few
d_call: -
cdr3_nt: TGTGCCAGCAGTTACCCCCCGGATGAGCAGTTCTTC
cdr3_aa: CASSYPPDEQFF

v_call: TRBV5-1
j_call: TRBJ2-7
clone_size: -
d_call: -
cdr3_nt: TGCGCCAGCAGCCCAGGGCCCAGCGGTGAGCAGTACTTC
cdr3_aa: CASSPGPSGEQYF

v_call: TRBV13
j_call: TRBJ2-1
clone_size: -
d_call: -
cdr3_nt: TGTGCCAGCAGCTCCCCGGGCCACAATGAGCAGTTCTTC
cdr3_aa: CASSSPGHNEQFF

v_call: TRBV11-3
j_call: TRBJ2-7
clone_size: few
d_call: TRBD2
cdr3_nt: TGTGCCAGCAGCGCGGGACTAGCGGCCTCCTACGAGCAGTACTTC
cdr3_aa: CASSAGLAASYEQYF

v_call: TRBV12-3/TRBV12-4
j_call: TRBJ1-5
clone_size: -
d_call: -
cdr3_nt: TGTGCCAGCAGTTTCTACTCTAGCAATCAGCCCCAGCATTTT
cdr3_aa: CASSFYSSNQPQHF

v_call: TRBV7-2
j_call: TRBJ2-2
clone_size: -
d_call: TRBD2
cdr3_nt: TGTGCCAGCAGCCCGGTTCCGTTAATAATCCGGACTAGCGGTAACACCGGGGAGCTGTTTTTT
cdr3_aa: CASSPVPLIIRTSGNTGELFF

v_call: TRBV11-3
j_call: TRBJ2-2
clone_size: once
d_call: -
cdr3_nt: TGTGCCAGCAGCTTACTCTCTGGGTACCGGAGGACGGAAGAGCTGTTTTTT
cdr3_aa: CASSLLSGYRRTEELFF

v_call: TRBV9
j_call: TRBJ2-5
clone_size: -
d_call: -
cdr3_nt: TGTGCCAGCAGCTCGAGTGGAAGCCAAGAGACCCAGTACTTC
cdr3_aa: CASSSSGSQETQYF

v_call: TRBV7-3
j_call: TRBJ2-1
clone_size: few
d_call: -
cdr3_nt: TGTGCCAGCAGCTTAGGGCGGGGTGATAGCTCCTACAATGAGCAGTTCTTC
cdr3_aa: CASSLGRGDSSYNEQFF

v_call: TRBV5-1
j_call: TRBJ2-3
clone_size: -
d_call: TRBD2
cdr3_nt: TGCGCCAGCAGCTTGGAGGTGTCTAGCGGGGGCTGGGATACGCAGTATTTT
cdr3_aa: CASSLEVSSGGWDTQYF

v_call: TRBV15
j_call: TRBJ2-3
clone_size: few
d_call: -
cdr3_nt: TGTGCCACCAGCTCCACTTTAGGGTGGGGCACAGATACGCAGTATTTT
cdr3_aa: CATSSTLGWGTDTQYF

v_call: TRBV12-3/TRBV12-4
j_call: TRBJ2-7
clone_size: -
d_call: -
cdr3_nt: TGTGCCAGCAGTCGCTATCGGGGGGCCGACTACGAGCAGTACTTC
cdr3_aa: CASSRYRGADYEQYF

v_call: TRBV4-1
j_call: TRBJ2-7
clone_size: -
d_call: TRBD2
cdr3_nt: TGCGCCAGCAGCCAAGTATCTAGCGGGACCTACGAGCAGTACTTC
cdr3_aa: CASSQVSSGTYEQYF

v_call: TRBV7-6
j_call: TRBJ1-1
clone_size: few
d_call: TRBD1
cdr3_nt: TGTGCCAGCAGCTTAGCCCCGGGACAGTCGTCCCCTGAAGCTTTCTTT
cdr3_aa: CASSLAPGQSSPEAFF

v_call: TRBV7-2
j_call: TRBJ1-1
clone_size: few
d_call: -
cdr3_nt: TGTGCCAGCAGCCGAACAAGTGCCGGGCGAGCTTTCTTT
cdr3_aa: CASSRTSAGRAFF